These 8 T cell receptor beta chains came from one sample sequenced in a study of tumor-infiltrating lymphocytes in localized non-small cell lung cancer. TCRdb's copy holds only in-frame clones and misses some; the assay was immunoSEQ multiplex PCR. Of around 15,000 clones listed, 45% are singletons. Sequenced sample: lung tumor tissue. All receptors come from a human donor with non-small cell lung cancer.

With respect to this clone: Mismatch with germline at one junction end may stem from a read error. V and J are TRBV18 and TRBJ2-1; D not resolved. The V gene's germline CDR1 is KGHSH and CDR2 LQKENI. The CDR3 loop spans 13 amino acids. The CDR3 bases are TGTGCCAGCTCACTCAACTCCGACAATGAGCAGTTCTTC. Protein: CASSLNSDNEQFF.

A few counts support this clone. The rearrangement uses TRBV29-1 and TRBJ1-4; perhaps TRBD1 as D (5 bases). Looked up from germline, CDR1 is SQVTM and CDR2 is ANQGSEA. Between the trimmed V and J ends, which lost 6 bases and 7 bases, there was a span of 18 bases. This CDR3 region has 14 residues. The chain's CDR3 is CSVGGGISTEKLFF. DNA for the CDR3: TGCAGCGTCGGCGGGGGGATCTCGACTGAAAAACTGTTTTTT.

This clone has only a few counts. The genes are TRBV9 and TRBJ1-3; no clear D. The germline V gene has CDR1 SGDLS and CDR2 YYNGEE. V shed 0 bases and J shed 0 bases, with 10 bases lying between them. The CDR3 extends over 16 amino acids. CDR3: CASSVASVFSGNTIYF. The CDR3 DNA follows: TGTGCCAGCAGCGTAGCATCGGTTTTCTCTGGAAACACCATATATTTT.

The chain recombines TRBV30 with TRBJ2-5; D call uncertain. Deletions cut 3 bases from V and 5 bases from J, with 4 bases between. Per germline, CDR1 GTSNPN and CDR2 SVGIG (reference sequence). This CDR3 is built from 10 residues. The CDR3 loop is CAWRRETQYF. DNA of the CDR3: TGTGCCTGGAGGCGGGAGACCCAGTACTTC.

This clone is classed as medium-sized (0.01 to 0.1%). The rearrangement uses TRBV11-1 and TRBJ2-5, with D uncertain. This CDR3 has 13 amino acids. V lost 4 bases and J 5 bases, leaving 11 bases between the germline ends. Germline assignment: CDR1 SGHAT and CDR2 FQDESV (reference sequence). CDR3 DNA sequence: TGTGCCAGCAGCTCGGGCGGCGAGGAGACCCAGTACTTC. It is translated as CASSSGGEETQYF. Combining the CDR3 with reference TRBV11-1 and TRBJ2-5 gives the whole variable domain EAEVAQSPRYKITEKSQAVAFWCDPISGHATLYWYRQILGQGPELLVQFQDESVVDDSQLPKDRFSAERLKGVDSTLKIQPAELGDSAMYLCASSSGGEETQYFGPGTRLLVL.

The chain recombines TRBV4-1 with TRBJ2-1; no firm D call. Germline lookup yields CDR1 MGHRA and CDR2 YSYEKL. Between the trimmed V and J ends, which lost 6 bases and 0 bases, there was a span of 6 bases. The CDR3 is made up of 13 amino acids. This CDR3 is CASRSSSYNEQFF. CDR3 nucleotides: TGCGCCAGCAGATCCAGCTCCTACAATGAGCAGTTCTTC.

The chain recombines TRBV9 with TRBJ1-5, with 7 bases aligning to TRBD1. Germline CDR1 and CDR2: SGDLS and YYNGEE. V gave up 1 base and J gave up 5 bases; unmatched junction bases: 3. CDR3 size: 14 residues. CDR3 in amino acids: CASSVSDRDQPQHF. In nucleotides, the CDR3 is TGTGCCAGCAGCGTAAGTGACAGGGATCAGCCCCAGCATTTT.

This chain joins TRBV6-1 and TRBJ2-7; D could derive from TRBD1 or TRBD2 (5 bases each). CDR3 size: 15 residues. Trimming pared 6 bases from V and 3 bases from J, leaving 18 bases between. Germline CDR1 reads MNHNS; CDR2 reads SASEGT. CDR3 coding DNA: TGTGCCAGCAGGCCTCCGGGACGTATGAACTACGAGCAGTACTTC. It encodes CASRPPGRMNYEQYF.